A selection of T cell receptor beta chains follows, all from one sample in a study of technical replicates of blood from a handful of donors. Profiled with immunoSEQ multiplex PCR; TCRdb holds only in-frame clones, not every one. The table lists 75,000 to 100,000 clones, 90% to 95% of them singletons. Sequencing input: T cells isolated from PBMCs. The receptors were gathered from a human donor in good health. Each CDR3 is given with its conserved first and last residue. D genes are given only for firm matches. Some rows have no size entry. The others give once, few or many, or a class for an expanded clone.

CDR3aa: CAWSPRQGSTEAFF; CDR3nt: TGTGCCTGGAGTCCCCGACAGGGCTCGACTGAAGCTTTCTTT; abundance: few; v_gene: TRBV30; d_gene: TRBD1; j_gene: TRBJ1-1
CDR3aa: CASTFRAGRGTEAFF; CDR3nt: TGTGCCAGCACCTTTCGGGCGGGGCGGGGCACTGAAGCTTTCTTT; abundance: .; v_gene: TRBV5-8; d_gene: .; j_gene: TRBJ1-1
CDR3aa: CASSFNRVGEAFF; CDR3nt: TGTGCCAGCAGCTTCAACAGGGTTGGTGAAGCTTTCTTT; abundance: .; v_gene: TRBV7-8; d_gene: .; j_gene: TRBJ1-1
CDR3aa: CASSLTALDSDGYTF; CDR3nt: TGTGCCAGCAGCTTAACGGCATTGGACTCAGATGGCTACACCTTC; abundance: .; v_gene: TRBV7-3; d_gene: .; j_gene: TRBJ1-2
CDR3aa: CASTPVLLRLRGSEQFF; CDR3nt: TGTGCCAGTACCCCCGTCCTATTGAGATTAAGGGGCTCCGAGCAGTTCTTC; abundance: .; v_gene: TRBV19; d_gene: .; j_gene: TRBJ2-1
CDR3aa: CSVDDSLEQYF; CDR3nt: TGCAGCGTTGACGACTCGCTCGAGCAGTACTTC; abundance: .; v_gene: TRBV29-1; d_gene: .; j_gene: TRBJ2-7
CDR3aa: CASSSPRDKNTEAFF; CDR3nt: TGTGCCAGCAGTTCCCCCCGGGACAAGAACACTGAAGCTTTCTTT; abundance: .; v_gene: TRBV6-6; d_gene: .; j_gene: TRBJ1-1
CDR3aa: CASSTSGTYEQYF; CDR3nt: TGTGCCAGTTCGACTAGCGGGACCTACGAGCAGTACTTC; abundance: .; v_gene: TRBV19; d_gene: TRBD2; j_gene: TRBJ2-7
CDR3aa: CASSFLSFRGLEHHSEQYF; CDR3nt: TGTGCCAGCAGCTTCCTCAGTTTCCGGGGACTAGAGCACCATAGCGAGCAGTACTTC; abundance: .; v_gene: TRBV11-2; d_gene: TRBD2; j_gene: TRBJ2-7
CDR3aa: CASSPGFINTGELFF; CDR3nt: TGTGCCAGCAGCCCGGGGTTTATAAACACCGGGGAGCTGTTTTTT; abundance: once; v_gene: TRBV5-6; d_gene: .; j_gene: TRBJ2-2
CDR3aa: CASSPGRGEQYF; CDR3nt: TGCGCCAGCAGCCCGGGTCGCGGAGAGCAGTACTTC; abundance: .; v_gene: TRBV4-1; d_gene: .; j_gene: TRBJ2-7
CDR3aa: CASSSSGGGTDTQYF; CDR3nt: TGTGCCAGCAGCTCTAGCGGGGGAGGCACAGATACGCAGTATTTT; abundance: .; v_gene: TRBV7-8; d_gene: TRBD2; j_gene: TRBJ2-3
CDR3aa: CASGLVLGQGRREKLFF; CDR3nt: TGTGCTAGTGGTTTGGTCCTCGGGCAGGGGCGGCGTGAAAAACTGTTTTTT; abundance: .; v_gene: TRBV12-5; d_gene: .; j_gene: TRBJ1-4
CDR3aa: CASSFGGKTVETQYF; CDR3nt: TGTGCCAGCAGCTTTGGGGGGAAGACCGTGGAGACCCAGTACTTC; abundance: .; v_gene: TRBV5-6; d_gene: .; j_gene: TRBJ2-5
CDR3aa: CASSLVSGRDNYEQYF; CDR3nt: TGCGCCAGCAGCTTGGTCAGCGGGAGGGATAACTACGAGCAGTACTTC; abundance: .; v_gene: TRBV5-1; d_gene: TRBD2; j_gene: TRBJ2-7
CDR3aa: CASSLEGASGGADTQYF; CDR3nt: TGTGCCAGCAGCTTAGAAGGAGCTAGCGGGGGGGCGGATACGCAGTATTTT; abundance: .; v_gene: TRBV11-1; d_gene: TRBD2; j_gene: TRBJ2-3
CDR3aa: CASSENRAGANYGYTF; CDR3nt: TGTGCCAGCAGCGAAAACCGCGCAGGGGCCAACTATGGCTACACCTTC; abundance: .; v_gene: TRBV9; d_gene: .; j_gene: TRBJ1-2
CDR3aa: CASSFLEQGLGETQYF; CDR3nt: TGTGCCAGCAGCTTCTTAGAACAGGGGCTTGGAGAGACCCAGTACTTC; abundance: .; v_gene: TRBV7-6; d_gene: TRBD1; j_gene: TRBJ2-5
CDR3aa: CASSSFSTSGVYEQYF; CDR3nt: TGTGCCAGCAGCTCCTTCTCGACTAGCGGCGTTTACGAGCAGTACTTC; abundance: .; v_gene: TRBV11-2; d_gene: TRBD2; j_gene: TRBJ2-7
CDR3aa: CASSLYGYPKGDTYEQYF; CDR3nt: TGTGCCAGCAGTTTATACGGTTACCCTAAAGGGGATACCTACGAGCAGTACTTC; abundance: .; v_gene: TRBV28; d_gene: .; j_gene: TRBJ2-7
CDR3aa: CASRLAIRDREATEAFF; CDR3nt: TGTGCAAGTCGCTTAGCAATCCGGGACAGGGAGGCGACTGAAGCTTTCTTT; abundance: .; v_gene: TRBV12-2; d_gene: .; j_gene: TRBJ1-1
CDR3aa: CASSDWRGGTDTQYF; CDR3nt: TGTGCCAGCAGTGATTGGCGGGGCGGGACAGATACGCAGTATTTT; abundance: .; v_gene: TRBV6-1; d_gene: .; j_gene: TRBJ2-3
CDR3aa: CATSRGGQISSYNEQFF; CDR3nt: TGTGCCACCAGCAGGGGGGGACAGATAAGCTCCTACAATGAGCAGTTCTTC; abundance: .; v_gene: TRBV15; d_gene: .; j_gene: TRBJ2-1
CDR3aa: CASSFGQRFYGYTF; CDR3nt: TGTGCCAGCAGTTTCGGACAGAGATTCTATGGCTACACCTTC; abundance: .; v_gene: TRBV28; d_gene: .; j_gene: TRBJ1-2
CDR3aa: CASSPSGTGYEQYF; CDR3nt: TGTGCCAGCAGCCCGAGCGGAACTGGGTACGAGCAGTACTTC; abundance: few; v_gene: TRBV7-9; d_gene: .; j_gene: TRBJ2-7
CDR3aa: CASSPLAGTSSYNEQFF; CDR3nt: TGTGCCAGCAGCCCGTTAGCGGGGACTAGCTCCTACAATGAGCAGTTCTTC; abundance: .; v_gene: TRBV5-4; d_gene: TRBD2; j_gene: TRBJ2-1
CDR3aa: CASSLRDSSYEQYF; CDR3nt: TGTGCCAGCAGCTTACGGGACAGCTCCTACGAGCAGTACTTC; abundance: .; v_gene: TRBV7-6; d_gene: TRBD1; j_gene: TRBJ2-7
CDR3aa: CASSAGTGSYEQYF; CDR3nt: TGTGCCAGCAGTGCCGGGACAGGTTCCTACGAGCAGTACTTC; abundance: .; v_gene: TRBV6-1; d_gene: TRBD1; j_gene: TRBJ2-7
CDR3aa: CASSIRDRDTHEQYF; CDR3nt: TGTGCCAGTAGTATCCGGGACAGGGACACACACGAGCAGTACTTC; abundance: .; v_gene: TRBV19; d_gene: TRBD1; j_gene: TRBJ2-7
CDR3aa: CASSFLAGERTEAFF; CDR3nt: TGTGCCAGCAGTTTCCTGGCAGGCGAACGCACTGAAGCTTTCTTT; abundance: .; v_gene: TRBV28; d_gene: .; j_gene: TRBJ1-1
CDR3aa: CASSFLFLPTGKITYEQYF; CDR3nt: TGTGCCAGCAGTTTTCTGTTCTTGCCGACAGGCAAAATAACCTACGAGCAGTACTTC; abundance: .; v_gene: TRBV28; d_gene: .; j_gene: TRBJ2-7